This T cell receptor (beta chain) is from a study of OX40 agonist ivuxolimab in advanced cancers. Study details: The patients' treatment was ivuxolimab, an agonistic anti-OX40 (CD134) antibody. Eligibility admitted prior anti-PD-1, anti-PD-L1 or anti-CTLA-4 therapy; about 39% had some. Broader study findings: Fewer expanded clones were found on average in CD4+ than in CD8+ T cells.

On cycle 4 day 1 and cycle 7 day 1, as well as at baseline, blood was sampled. V lost 6 bases, J lost 3 bases, and 4 bases stayed unmatched. The CDR3 runs 14 residues. Per the germline V gene, CDR1 is SQVTM and CDR2 is ANQGSEA. This clone has just a few counts. Its specificity is unknown. Sequencing was performed with immunoSEQ multiplex PCR; in TCRdb, only in-frame clones are kept and a portion is missing. The sample shows roughly 86,000 clones, 70% to 90% of them seen only once. This chain connects TRBV29-1 to TRBJ2-3; TRBD2 matches at 12 bases. The sample in question was CD4+ or CD8+ T cells sorted from blood, obtained in a trial of the OX40 agonist ivuxolimab. This clonotype originated in an adult with an advanced solid tumor such as melanoma, head and neck, liver or kidney cancer. CDR3 region: CSVSGTSGTDTQYF. The DNA of the CDR3 is TGCAGCGTGTCCGGGACTAGCGGGACAGATACGCAGTATTTT.